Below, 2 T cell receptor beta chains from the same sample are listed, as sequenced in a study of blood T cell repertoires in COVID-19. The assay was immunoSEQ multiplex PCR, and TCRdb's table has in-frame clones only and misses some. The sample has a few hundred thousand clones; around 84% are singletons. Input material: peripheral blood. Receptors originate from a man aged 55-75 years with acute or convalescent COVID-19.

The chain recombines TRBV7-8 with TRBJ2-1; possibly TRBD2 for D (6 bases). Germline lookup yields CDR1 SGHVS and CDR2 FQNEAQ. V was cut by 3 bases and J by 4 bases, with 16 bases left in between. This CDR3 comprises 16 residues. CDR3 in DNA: TGTGCCAGCAGCTTTGGGGCCGGACTAAATTACAATGAGCAGTTCTTC. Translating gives CASSFGAGLNYNEQFF.

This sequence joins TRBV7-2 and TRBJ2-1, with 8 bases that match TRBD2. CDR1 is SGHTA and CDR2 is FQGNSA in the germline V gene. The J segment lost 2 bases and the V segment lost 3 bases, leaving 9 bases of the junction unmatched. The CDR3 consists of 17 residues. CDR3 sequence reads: CASSLRFAGGTYNEQFF. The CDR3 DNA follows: TGTGCCAGCAGCTTGCGATTTGCGGGGGGCACCTACAATGAGCAGTTCTTC.